This section outlines one T cell receptor (beta chain) sequence together with its context. What it binds is unknown. The ends were cut back, 5 bases at V and 3 bases at J, with 15 bases in the middle. The CDR3 is 15 residues long. Germline values: CDR1 MNHEY, CDR2 SMNVEV (reference sequence). The sample comes from a study of T cells in Graves' hyperthyroidism and ophthalmopathy. Study results and limitations: A model of 13 V-J pairs discriminated ophthalmopathy from stable hyperthyroidism.

Amplification targeted TCR beta CDR3 regions from RNA transcripts. Primed by the HTBI set, a first-round RT-PCR was run on the TCR CDR3. TCRdb reprocessed the multiplex PCR reads via MiXCR and lists one record per CDR3 protein. The table includes about 210,000 distinct CDR3 sequences, 17% detected once. Those with hyperthyroidism were 18 to 65 years old, newly diagnosed, and ill for under 2 months. Patients having uncontrolled infection, another autoimmune disease, pregnancy or lactation were not included. The sample was blood. V and J are TRBV27 and TRBJ2-3, with D possibly TRBD2 on 5 matching bases. The clonotype originates from a man aged 45 to 65 with Graves' hyperthyroidism. The CDR3 DNA follows: TGTGCCAGCAGTCCCCGGCCACGGGAAACAGATACGCAGTATTTT. Translating it yields CASSPRPRETDTQYF.